What follows are 16 T cell receptor beta chains derived from one specimen sequenced in a study of chemoradiotherapy in HPV16-positive cancers. Assay used: immunoSEQ multiplex PCR; TCRdb lists only in-frame clones, some missing. Of about 6,500 clones listed, 80% to 90% are singletons. This specimen was tumor tissue, taken from a patient who underwent chemoradiotherapy. These receptors were collected from a human donor with HPV-associated anogenital cancer.

The chain recombines TRBV6-4 with TRBJ1-2, with 8 bases fitting TRBD1. Trimming cost V 2 bases and J 7 bases; bases outside gene matches: 6. The CDR3 is 14 residues long. The germline CDR1 and CDR2 sequences are MRHNA and SNTAGT. The CDR3, as DNA: TGTGCCAGCAGTGACACCGACGGGACAGGTGGCTACACCTTC. This sequence encodes CASSDTDGTGGYTF.

The rearrangement links TRBV6-4 to TRBJ1-1; D is undetermined. V dropped 2 bases and J dropped 6 bases, with 10 bases sitting between them. The CDR3 loop spans 13 amino acids. Germline CDR1 reads MRHNA; CDR2 reads SNTAGT. The CDR3 sequence: CASSDEGKSEAFF. The CDR3, as DNA: TGTGCCAGCAGTGACGAGGGTAAATCTGAAGCTTTCTTT.

The gene calls are TRBV9 and TRBJ1-2, with unresolved D. This CDR3 is 14 amino acids long. V was pared by 0 bases and J by 8 bases, with 14 bases between. Germline V gene data show CDR1 as SGDLS and CDR2 as YYNGEE. Here the CDR3 reads CASSVARVMDGYTF. The CDR3 DNA is TGTGCCAGCAGCGTAGCTCGCGTTATGGACGGCTACACCTTC.

This chain uses TRBV19 with TRBJ1-1; D not resolved. V dropped 5 bases and J dropped 3 bases, with 19 bases sitting between them. Germline CDR1 is LNHDA and CDR2 is SQIVND (reference sequence). The CDR3 spans 16 residues. CDR3 nucleotides: TGTGCCAGTAGTCGTCAGCGGCCTTATGTATACACTGAAGCTTTCTTT. Protein: CASSRQRPYVYTEAFF. Filled out from reference TRBV19 and TRBJ1-1, the complete variable domain reads DGGITQSPKYLFRKEGQNVTLSCEQNLNHDAMYWYRQDPGQGLRLIYYSQIVNDFQKGDIAEGYSVSREKKESFPLTVTSAQKNPTAFYLCASSRQRPYVYTEAFFGQGTRLTVV.

The chain recombines TRBV10-1 with TRBJ2-1; no clear D gene. Germline V lookup: CDR1 WNHNN, CDR2 SYGVQD (reference sequence). V was clipped by 3 bases and J by 5 bases, with 11 bases between them. There are 14 residues in the CDR3. CDR3 coding DNA: TGCGCCAGCAGTGATCCTGGACGGAACAATGAGCAGTTCTTC. As protein: CASSDPGRNNEQFF.

This clone was found once. This chain joins TRBV19 and TRBJ2-1; unclear D gene. The CDR3 totals 15 residues. Germline loops: CDR1 LNHDA, CDR2 SQIVND (reference sequence). The ends were cut back, 3 bases at V and 0 bases at J, with 9 bases in the middle. The CDR3 nucleotides are TGTGCCAGTAGTATTAAGGACCGCTCCTACAATGAGCAGTTCTTC. Translating gives CASSIKDRSYNEQFF. Full variable domain (rest looked up from reference TRBV19 and TRBJ2-1): DGGITQSPKYLFRKEGQNVTLSCEQNLNHDAMYWYRQDPGQGLRLIYYSQIVNDFQKGDIAEGYSVSREKKESFPLTVTSAQKNPTAFYLCASSIKDRSYNEQFFGPGTRLTVL.

This clone was observed a few times. The V gene is TRBV6-5, the J gene TRBJ2-1; D not resolved. The CDR3 spans 14 residues. CDR1 and CDR2 from the germline V gene are MNHEY and SVGAGI. Trimming took 0 bases from V and 7 from J, leaving 10 bases between them. As DNA, the CDR3 is TGTGCCAGCAGTTACTCCCCTGCTTCGAATGAGCAGTTCTTC. Translation: CASSYSPASNEQFF.

As concerns this clone: The CDR3 carries no conserved terminal phenylalanine or tryptophan, so it likely arises from a read error. No DNA is shown, since the ends of the CDR3 on it are uncertain; the CDR3 is the one TCRdb lists. This chain links TRBV5-5 with TRBJ2-4; the table's D call, TRBD2, was not checked against the DNA. In germline, CDR1 is SGHKS, CDR2 YYEKEE (reference sequence). The CDR3 totals 12 residues, both ends included. The CDR3 is CASSLGLAAAPG.

The rearrangement joins TRBV9 to TRBJ2-7; a possible D gene is TRBD1 (7 bases). Germline V gene sequence: CDR1 SGDLS, CDR2 YYNGEE. The V gene lost 0 bases and the J gene lost 3 bases, with 10 bases spanning the gap. The CDR3 has 14 residues. CDR3: CASSVDQGGYEQYF. The CDR3 bases are TGTGCCAGCAGCGTAGACCAGGGGGGCTACGAGCAGTACTTC.

J is TRBJ2-1 and V is TRBV30; 11 bases are shared with TRBD2. Germline CDR1 and CDR2: GTSNPN and SVGIG (reference sequence). The CDR3 extends over 13 amino acids. V lost 8 bases, J lost 3 bases, and 3 bases stayed unmatched. The CDR3 loop reads CALTSGNYNEQFF. CDR3 in DNA: TGTGCCCTGACTAGCGGGAACTACAATGAGCAGTTCTTC.

V gene TRBV5-8 combines with J gene TRBJ1-1; maybe TRBD1 (6 bases). V gave up 5 bases and J gave up 3 bases, with 14 bases separating them. The CDR3 totals 14 residues. Germline V CDR1 and CDR2: SGHTS, YDEGEE. The CDR3 bases are TGTGCCAGCAGAAAACAGGGTTTCGACACTGAAGCTTTCTTT. This encodes CASRKQGFDTEAFF.

A single count supports this clone. The CDR3 DNA follows: TGCGCCAGCAGCGCTCGGGACTCAGAGACCCAGTACTTC. It yields the protein CASSARDSETQYF. V gene TRBV4-1 combines with J gene TRBJ2-5; possibly TRBD2 for D (6 bases). Germline CDR1 and CDR2: MGHRA and YSYEKL. CDR3 length equals 13 residues. The ends were cut back, 5 bases at V and 4 bases at J, with 11 bases in the middle.

The DNA for the CDR3 is TGTGCCATCAGGTTACAGACGAACACTGAAGCTTTCTTT. This sequence encodes CAIRLQTNTEAFF. The genes are TRBV10-3 and TRBJ1-1; D not certain. From germline, CDR1 is ENHRY and CDR2 SYGVKD. With 6 bases removed from V and 1 base from J, the gap between germline ends came to 9 bases. The CDR3 covers 13 residues.

This rearrangement joins TRBV30 to TRBJ1-5, with TRBD1 matching 7 bases. Germline V gene lookup returns CDR1 GTSNPN and CDR2 SVGIG (reference sequence). The CDR3 consists of 13 residues. Unmatched junction bases numbered 5, after V lost 4 bases and J lost 5 bases. CDR3 protein: CAWTGGQDQPQHF. The DNA for the CDR3 is TGTGCCTGGACAGGGGGTCAGGATCAGCCCCAGCATTTT. Using reference TRBV30 and TRBJ1-5 for the parts outside the CDR3, the full variable domain is SQTIHQWPATLVQPVGSPLSLECTVEGTSNPNLYWYRQAAGRGLQLLFYSVGIGQISSEVPQNLSASRPQDRQFILSSKKLLLSDSGFYLCAWTGGQDQPQHFGDGTRLSIL.

The gene calls are TRBV2 and TRBJ1-2, with 7 bases fitting TRBD1. The V gene end was trimmed by 6 bases and the J gene end by 2 bases; junction bases not matched to a gene: 0. This CDR3 spans 12 amino acids. CDR1 and CDR2 from the germline V gene are SNHLY and FYNNEI. This CDR3 reads CASRTGNYGYTF. The CDR3 DNA follows: TGTGCCAGCAGGACAGGGAACTATGGCTACACCTTC.

The V call is TRBV14, the J call TRBJ2-1, with TRBD2 as a possible D gene (6 bases). The CDR3 covers 16 residues. V was shortened by 1 base and J by 1 base, with 11 bases between the two germline ends. The germline V gene encodes CDR1 SGHDN and CDR2 FVKESK. The CDR3 is CASSQVAGSSYNEQFF. The CDR3 DNA is TGTGCCAGCAGCCAAGTCGCGGGATCATCCTACAATGAGCAGTTCTTC.